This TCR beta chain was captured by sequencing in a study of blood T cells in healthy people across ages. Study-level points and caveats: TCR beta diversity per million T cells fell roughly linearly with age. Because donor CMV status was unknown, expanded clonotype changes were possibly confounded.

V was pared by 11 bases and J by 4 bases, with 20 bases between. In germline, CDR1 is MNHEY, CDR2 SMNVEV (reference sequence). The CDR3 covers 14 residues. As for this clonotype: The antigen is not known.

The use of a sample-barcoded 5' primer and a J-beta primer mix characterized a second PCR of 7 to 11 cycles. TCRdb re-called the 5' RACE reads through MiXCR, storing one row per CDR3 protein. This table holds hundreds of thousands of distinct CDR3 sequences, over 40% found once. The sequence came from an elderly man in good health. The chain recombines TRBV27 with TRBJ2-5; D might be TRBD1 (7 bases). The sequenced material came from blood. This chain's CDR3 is CAGGLSGGGETQYF. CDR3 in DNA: TGTGCCGGCGGATTATCAGGGGGAGGAGAGACCCAGTACTTC.